One and the same sample provided the 7 T cell receptor beta chains below, sequenced in a study of OX40 agonist ivuxolimab in advanced cancers. Method: immunoSEQ multiplex PCR; TCRdb's copy keeps in-frame clones and lacks some. The sample consists of about 53,000 clones, 84% of them appearing once. The source was CD4+ or CD8+ T cells sorted from blood, collected in a trial of the OX40 agonist ivuxolimab. The receptor source for this set is an adult with an advanced solid tumor such as melanoma, head and neck, liver or kidney cancer.

The gene calls are TRBV6-6 and TRBJ2-5; D is uncertain. Deletions cut 2 bases from V and 4 bases from J, with 11 bases between. Germline loops: CDR1 MNHNY, CDR2 SVGAGI (reference sequence). This CDR3 has 14 amino acids. CDR3 DNA: TGTGCCAGCAGTTACCGGCGTCCCTTAGAGACCCAGTACTTC. Its protein is CASSYRRPLETQYF.

The V gene is TRBV5-8, the J gene TRBJ2-1; D gene unclear. With 2 bases removed from V and 8 bases from J, the gap between germline ends came to 2 bases. This CDR3 has 10 residues. CDR1 and CDR2 from the germline V gene are SGHTS and YDEGEE. This CDR3 reads CASSLHEQFF. The CDR3 nucleotides read TGTGCCAGCAGCTTACATGAGCAGTTCTTC.

This clone showed up just once. The V and J genes are TRBV7-3 and TRBJ2-3; 11 bases map to TRBD2. This CDR3 has 14 amino acids. Trimming cost V 5 bases and J 5 bases; bases outside gene matches: 3. Germline V gives CDR1 SGHTA, CDR2 FQGTGA. The CDR3 region is CASSPGLAVDTQYF. CDR3 DNA: TGTGCCAGCAGCCCGGGACTAGCGGTAGATACGCAGTATTTT.

The chain joins TRBV28 to TRBJ2-7, with D unresolved. CDR1 is MDHEN and CDR2 is SYDVKM in the germline V gene. Trimming removed 3 bases at V and 2 bases at J, with 17 bases between. The CDR3 runs 16 residues. The CDR3 DNA follows: TGTGCCAGCAGTTTTCGTTTGGCTATACTTACCTACGAGCAGTACTTC. This codes for CASSFRLAILTYEQYF.

This rearrangement joins TRBV5-5 to TRBJ1-3, with a possible D match to TRBD1 (5 bases). The CDR3 extends over 15 amino acids. Per the germline V gene, CDR1 is SGHKS and CDR2 is YYEKEE (reference sequence). V lost 1 base, J lost 0 bases, and 8 bases lay in between. The CDR3 coding sequence is TGTGCCAGCAGCTTGCGGGGGGACTCTGGAAACACCATATATTTT. Encoded protein: CASSLRGDSGNTIYF.

The rearrangement joins TRBV7-8 to TRBJ1-1; TRBD1 is a possible D gene (5 bases). CDR1 SGHVS and CDR2 FQNEAQ come from the germline V gene. V lost 0 bases and J lost 5, with 10 bases in between. The CDR3 contains 14 residues. The CDR3 DNA sequence: TGTGCCAGCAGCTTAGCCGGGGGAAATACTGAAGCTTTCTTT. Its translation: CASSLAGGNTEAFF.

This chain links TRBV6-5 with TRBJ2-7; 11 nucleotides align to TRBD1. V was pared by 6 bases and J by 4 bases, with 8 bases of the junction left unmatched. Germline loops: CDR1 MNHEY, CDR2 SVGAGI. The CDR3 has 15 amino acids. The CDR3 coding sequence is TGTGCCAGCAGGAAGACCCGGGACAGGGGGTACGAGCAGTACTTC. Translated, it gives CASRKTRDRGYEQYF.